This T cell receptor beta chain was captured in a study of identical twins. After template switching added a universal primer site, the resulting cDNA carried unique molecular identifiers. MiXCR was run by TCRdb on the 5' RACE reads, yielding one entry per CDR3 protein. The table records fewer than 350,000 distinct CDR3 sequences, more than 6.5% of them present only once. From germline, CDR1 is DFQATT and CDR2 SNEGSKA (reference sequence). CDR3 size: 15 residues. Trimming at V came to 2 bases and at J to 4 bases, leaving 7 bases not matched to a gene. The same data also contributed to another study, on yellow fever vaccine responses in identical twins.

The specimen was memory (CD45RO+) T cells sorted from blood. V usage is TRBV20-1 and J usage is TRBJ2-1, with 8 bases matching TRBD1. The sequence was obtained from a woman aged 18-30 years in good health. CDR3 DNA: TGCAGTGCTAGACCGACAGGGGCAACTTACAATGAGCAGTTCTTC. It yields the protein CSARPTGATYNEQFF.